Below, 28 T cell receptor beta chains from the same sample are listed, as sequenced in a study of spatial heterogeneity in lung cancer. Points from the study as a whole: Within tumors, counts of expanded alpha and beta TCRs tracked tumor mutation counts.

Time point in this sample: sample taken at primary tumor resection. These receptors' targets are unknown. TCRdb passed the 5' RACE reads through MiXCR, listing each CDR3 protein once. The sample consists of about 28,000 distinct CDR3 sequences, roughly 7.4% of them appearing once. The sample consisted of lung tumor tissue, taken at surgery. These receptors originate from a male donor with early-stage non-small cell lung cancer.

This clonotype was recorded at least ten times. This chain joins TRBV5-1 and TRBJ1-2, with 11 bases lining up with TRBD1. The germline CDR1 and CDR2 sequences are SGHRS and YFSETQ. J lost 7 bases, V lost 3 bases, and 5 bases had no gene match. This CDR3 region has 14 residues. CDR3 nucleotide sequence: TGCGCCAGCAGCTCAAGGACAGGGGGCATTGGCTACACCTTC. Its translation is CASSSRTGGIGYTF.

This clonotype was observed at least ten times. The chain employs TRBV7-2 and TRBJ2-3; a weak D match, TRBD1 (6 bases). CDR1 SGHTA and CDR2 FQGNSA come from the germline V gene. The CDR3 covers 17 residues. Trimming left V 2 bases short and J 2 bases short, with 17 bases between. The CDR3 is CASSLNIGQTITDTQYF. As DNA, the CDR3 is TGTGCCAGCAGCTTAAACATCGGACAGACCATCACAGATACGCAGTATTTT.

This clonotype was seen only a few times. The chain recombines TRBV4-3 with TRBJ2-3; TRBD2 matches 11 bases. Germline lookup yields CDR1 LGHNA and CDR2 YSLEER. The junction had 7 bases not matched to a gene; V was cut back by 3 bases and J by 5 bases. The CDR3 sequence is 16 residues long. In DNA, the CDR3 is TGCGCCAGCAGCCACGAACTAGCGGGGGCCAGAGATACGCAGTATTTT. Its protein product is CASSHELAGARDTQYF.

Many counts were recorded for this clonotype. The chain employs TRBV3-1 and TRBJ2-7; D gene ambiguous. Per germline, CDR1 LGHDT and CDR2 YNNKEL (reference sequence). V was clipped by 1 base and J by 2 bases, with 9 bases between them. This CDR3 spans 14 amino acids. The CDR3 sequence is CASSQAGYPYEQYF. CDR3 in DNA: TGTGCCAGCAGCCAAGCGGGTTACCCCTACGAGCAGTACTTC.

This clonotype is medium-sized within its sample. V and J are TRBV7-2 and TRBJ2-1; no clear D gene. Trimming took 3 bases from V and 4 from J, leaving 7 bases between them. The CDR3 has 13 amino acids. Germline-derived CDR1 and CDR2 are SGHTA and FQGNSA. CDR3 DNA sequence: TGTGCCAGCAGCTTTTGGATGTACAATGAGCAGTTCTTC. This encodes CASSFWMYNEQFF.

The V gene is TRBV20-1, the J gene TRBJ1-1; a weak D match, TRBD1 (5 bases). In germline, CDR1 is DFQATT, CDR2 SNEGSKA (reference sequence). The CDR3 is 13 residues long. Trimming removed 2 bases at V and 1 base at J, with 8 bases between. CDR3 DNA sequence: TGCAGTGCTAGAAAACAGGCGAACACTGAAGCTTTCTTT. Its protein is CSARKQANTEAFF.

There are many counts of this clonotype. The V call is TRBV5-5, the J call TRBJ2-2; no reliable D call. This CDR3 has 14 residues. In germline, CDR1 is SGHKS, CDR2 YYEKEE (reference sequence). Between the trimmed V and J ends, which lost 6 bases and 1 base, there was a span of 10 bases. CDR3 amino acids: CASTAWGNTGELFF. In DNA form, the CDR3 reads TGTGCCAGCACTGCTTGGGGGAACACCGGGGAGCTGTTTTTT.

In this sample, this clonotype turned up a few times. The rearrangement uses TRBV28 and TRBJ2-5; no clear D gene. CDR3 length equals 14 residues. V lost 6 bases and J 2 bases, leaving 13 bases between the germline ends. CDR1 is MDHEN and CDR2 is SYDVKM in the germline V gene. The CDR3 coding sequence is TGTGCCAGCAGGCCATTCTCGCTTCAAGAGACCCAGTACTTC. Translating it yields CASRPFSLQETQYF.

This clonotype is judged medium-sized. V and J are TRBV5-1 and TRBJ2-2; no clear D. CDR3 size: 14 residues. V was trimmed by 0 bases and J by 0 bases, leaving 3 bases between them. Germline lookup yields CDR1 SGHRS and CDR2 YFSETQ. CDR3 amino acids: CASSLVSNTGELFF. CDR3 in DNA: TGCGCCAGCAGCTTGGTTTCGAACACCGGGGAGCTGTTTTTT.

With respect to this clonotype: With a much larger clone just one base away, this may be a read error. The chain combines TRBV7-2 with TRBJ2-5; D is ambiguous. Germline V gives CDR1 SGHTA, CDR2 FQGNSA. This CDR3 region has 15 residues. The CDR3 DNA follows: TGTGCCAGCAGCTTCAGTATGGCGGTAGAAGAGAGCCAGTACTTC. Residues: CASSFSMAVEESQYF.

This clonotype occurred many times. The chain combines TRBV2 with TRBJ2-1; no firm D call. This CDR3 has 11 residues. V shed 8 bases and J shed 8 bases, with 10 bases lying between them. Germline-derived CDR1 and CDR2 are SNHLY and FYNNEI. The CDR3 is CASRRRDEQFF. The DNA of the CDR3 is TGTGCCAGCCGAAGGCGCGATGAGCAGTTCTTC. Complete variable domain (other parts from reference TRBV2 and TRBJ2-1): EPEVTQTPSHQVTQMGQEVILRCVPISNHLYFYWYRQILGQKVEFLVSFYNNEISEKSEIFDDQFSVERPDGSNFTLKIRSTKLEDSAMYFCASRRRDEQFFGPGTRLTVL.

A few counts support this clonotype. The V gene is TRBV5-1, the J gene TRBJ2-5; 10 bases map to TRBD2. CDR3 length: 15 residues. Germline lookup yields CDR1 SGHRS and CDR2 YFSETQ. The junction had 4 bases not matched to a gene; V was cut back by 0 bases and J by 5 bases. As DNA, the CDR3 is TGCGCCAGCAGCTTGGGAGGGACTAGCGAGGAGACCCAGTACTTC. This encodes CASSLGGTSEETQYF.

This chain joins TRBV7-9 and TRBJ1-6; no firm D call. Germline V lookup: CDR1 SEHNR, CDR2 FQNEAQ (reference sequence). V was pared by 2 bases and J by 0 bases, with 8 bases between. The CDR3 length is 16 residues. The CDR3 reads CASSLRGNSYNSPLHF. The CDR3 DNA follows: TGTGCCAGCAGCTTACGGGGTAACTCCTATAATTCACCCCTCCACTTT.

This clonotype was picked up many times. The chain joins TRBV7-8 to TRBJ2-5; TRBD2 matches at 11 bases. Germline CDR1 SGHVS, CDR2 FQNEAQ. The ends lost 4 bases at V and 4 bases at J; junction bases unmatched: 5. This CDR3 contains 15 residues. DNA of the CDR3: TGTGCCAGCAGCTCGTCCGGGACTAGCGGAGAGACCCAGTACTTC. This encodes CASSSSGTSGETQYF.

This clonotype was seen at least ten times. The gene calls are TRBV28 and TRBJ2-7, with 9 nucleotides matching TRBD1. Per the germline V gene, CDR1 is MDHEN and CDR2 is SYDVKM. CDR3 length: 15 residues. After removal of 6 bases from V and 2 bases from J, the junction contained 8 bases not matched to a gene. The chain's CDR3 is CASSPGDRDAYEQYF. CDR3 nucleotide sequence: TGTGCCAGCAGCCCCGGGGACAGGGATGCCTACGAGCAGTACTTC.

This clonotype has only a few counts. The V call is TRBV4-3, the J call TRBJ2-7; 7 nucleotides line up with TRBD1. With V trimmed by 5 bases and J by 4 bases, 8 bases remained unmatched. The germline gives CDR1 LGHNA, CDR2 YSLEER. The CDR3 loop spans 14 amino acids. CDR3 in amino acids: CASSSRQGPYEQYF. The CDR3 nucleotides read TGCGCCAGCAGCTCCCGACAGGGTCCATACGAGCAGTACTTC.

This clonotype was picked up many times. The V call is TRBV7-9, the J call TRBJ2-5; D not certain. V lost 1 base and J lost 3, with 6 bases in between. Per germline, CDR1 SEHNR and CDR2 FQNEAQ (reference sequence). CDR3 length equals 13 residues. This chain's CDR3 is CASSLGPEETQYF. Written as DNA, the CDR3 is TGTGCCAGCAGCTTAGGGCCCGAAGAGACCCAGTACTTC.

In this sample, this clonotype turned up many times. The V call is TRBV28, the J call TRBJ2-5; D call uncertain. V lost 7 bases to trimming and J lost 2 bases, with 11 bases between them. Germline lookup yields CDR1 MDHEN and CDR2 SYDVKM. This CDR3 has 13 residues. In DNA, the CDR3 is TGTGCCAGCAAAGAGACGGCACAAGAGACCCAGTACTTC. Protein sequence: CASKETAQETQYF.

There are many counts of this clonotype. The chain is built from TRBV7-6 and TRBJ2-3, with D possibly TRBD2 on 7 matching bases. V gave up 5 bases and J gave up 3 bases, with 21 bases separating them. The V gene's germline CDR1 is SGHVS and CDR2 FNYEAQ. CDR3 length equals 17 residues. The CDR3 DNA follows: TGTGCCAGCAGCCGGGGGGCTAGCCCGACGGGGACAGATACGCAGTATTTT. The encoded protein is CASSRGASPTGTDTQYF.

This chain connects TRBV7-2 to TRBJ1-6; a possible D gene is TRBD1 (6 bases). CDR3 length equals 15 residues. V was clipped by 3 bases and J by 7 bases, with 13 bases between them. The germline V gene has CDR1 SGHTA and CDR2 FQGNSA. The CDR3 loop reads CASSLSGQMNSPLHF. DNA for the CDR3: TGTGCCAGCAGCTTGAGTGGACAGATGAATTCACCCCTCCACTTT.

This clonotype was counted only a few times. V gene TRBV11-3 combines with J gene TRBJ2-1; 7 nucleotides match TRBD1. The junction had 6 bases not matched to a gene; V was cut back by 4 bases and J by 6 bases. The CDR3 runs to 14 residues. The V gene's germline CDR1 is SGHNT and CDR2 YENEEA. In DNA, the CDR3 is TGTGCCAGCAGCTCCCGACAGGGCTCCAATGAGCAGTTCTTC. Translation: CASSSRQGSNEQFF.

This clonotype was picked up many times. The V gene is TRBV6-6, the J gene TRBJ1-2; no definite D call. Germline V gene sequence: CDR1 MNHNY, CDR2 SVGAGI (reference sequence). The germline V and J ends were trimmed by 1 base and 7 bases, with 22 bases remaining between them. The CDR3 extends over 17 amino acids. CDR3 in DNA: TGTGCCAGCAGTTACTTCAGCGACCTGAGCCCCATCCGTGGCTACACCTTC. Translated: CASSYFSDLSPIRGYTF.

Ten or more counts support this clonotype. CDR3 in DNA: TGTGCCAGCAGTGACACAGCTGAAGCTTTCTTT. Translation: CASSDTAEAFF. This chain links TRBV6-2 or TRBV6-3 with TRBJ1-1; the D is unclear. Germline V gene lookup returns CDR1 MNHEY and CDR2 SVGEGT. The length of the CDR3 is 11 residues. V dropped 5 bases and J dropped 6 bases, with 7 bases sitting between them.

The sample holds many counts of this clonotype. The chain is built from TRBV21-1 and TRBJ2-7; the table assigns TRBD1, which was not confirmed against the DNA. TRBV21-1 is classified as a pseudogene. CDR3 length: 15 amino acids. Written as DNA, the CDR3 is TGTGCCAGCAGCACCGGACAGGGGCCTATCGACGAGCAGTACTTC. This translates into CASSTGQGPIDEQYF.

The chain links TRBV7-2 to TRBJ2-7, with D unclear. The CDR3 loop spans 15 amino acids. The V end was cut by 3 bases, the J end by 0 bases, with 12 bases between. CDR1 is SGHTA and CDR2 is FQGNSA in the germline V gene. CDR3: CASSFGRLSSYEQYF. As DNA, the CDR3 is TGTGCCAGCAGCTTTGGTCGCCTGAGCTCCTACGAGCAGTACTTC.

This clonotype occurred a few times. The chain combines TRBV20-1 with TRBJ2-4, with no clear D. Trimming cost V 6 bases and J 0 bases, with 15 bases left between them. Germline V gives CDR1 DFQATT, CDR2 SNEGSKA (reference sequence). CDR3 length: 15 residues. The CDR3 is CSAIDGELAKNIQYF. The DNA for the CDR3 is TGCAGTGCCATCGACGGAGAGCTAGCCAAAAACATTCAGTACTTC.

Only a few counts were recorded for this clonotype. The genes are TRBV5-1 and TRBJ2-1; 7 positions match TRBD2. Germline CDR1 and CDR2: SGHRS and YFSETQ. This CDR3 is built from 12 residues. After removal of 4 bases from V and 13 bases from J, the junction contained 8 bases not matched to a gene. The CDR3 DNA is TGCGCCAGCAGCGGGGAGGGGCCCGCCCAGTTCTTC. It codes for CASSGEGPAQFF.

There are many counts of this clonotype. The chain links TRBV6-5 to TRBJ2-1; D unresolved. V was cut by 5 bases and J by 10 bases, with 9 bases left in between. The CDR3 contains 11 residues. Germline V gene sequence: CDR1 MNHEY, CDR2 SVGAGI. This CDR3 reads CASSLAREQFF. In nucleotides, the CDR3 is TGTGCCAGCAGTCTCGCACGAGAGCAGTTCTTC.